This TCR beta chain comes out of a study of shared T cell receptors in the human thymus. The method was immunoSEQ multiplex PCR; TCRdb's version includes in-frame clones alone and lacks a portion of them. The data show roughly 710,000 clones, 70% to 90% seen once. The CDR3 is 15 residues long. Germline values: CDR1 LNHDA, CDR2 SQIVND (reference sequence). The J segment lost 5 bases and the V segment lost 6 bases, leaving 9 bases of the junction unmatched. The same specimen was also included in a second study, on human thymus T cells. Turning to that study: Donors were healthy Finnish infants having corrective surgery for congenital heart defects. Corrective heart surgery yielded resections, and these provided the thymus tissue. Among thymic and blood repertoires, usage of V and J genes appeared biased. Related research found strongly overlapping thymic repertoires in unrelated individuals.

The receptor's source is a girl in the first two years of life with a congenital heart defect. The chain joins TRBV19 to TRBJ1-5; 8 nucleotides agree with TRBD1. The sample consisted of thymocytes. The CDR3 spells CASRRTGREYQPQHF. CDR3 DNA: TGTGCCAGTAGGAGGACAGGGAGAGAATATCAGCCCCAGCATTTT.